The present entry profiles one TCR beta chain with its context. As yet, its antigen is unknown. This specimen comes from a study of post-analysis software for immune sequencing data. Study details: Some patients lacked subtype; others had relapsing-remitting, secondary progressive or progressive-relapsing disease. Study findings and constraints: Patients had higher frequencies than controls of four to six TRBV segments, including TRBV5-6, TRBV5-1 and TRBV20-1. Compared against controls, patients with multiple sclerosis displayed significantly lower normalized Chao1 diversity.

The V end lost 2 bases, the J end lost 0 bases, and 13 bases lay between the germline ends. This CDR3 is built from 16 residues. Germline V gene data show CDR1 as MNHEY and CDR2 as SVGEGT. Incorporated into the TCR beta cDNA libraries were unique molecular identifiers, which served to reduce PCR and sequencing biases. Between 1 and 10 million T cells gave rise to roughly 0.5 million cDNA molecules. TCRdb passed the PCR reads through MiXCR, listing each CDR3 protein once. The data show about 540,000 distinct CDR3 sequences, 30% to 40% seen once. The source material was blood. This receptor was taken from a girl between 2 and 17 years old with multiple sclerosis. The rearrangement links TRBV6-2 or TRBV6-3 to TRBJ2-5, with D uncertain. CDR3 amino acids: CASSYRAFEYQETQYF. The CDR3 nucleotides are TGTGCCAGCAGTTACAGGGCCTTCGAGTACCAAGAGACCCAGTACTTC.